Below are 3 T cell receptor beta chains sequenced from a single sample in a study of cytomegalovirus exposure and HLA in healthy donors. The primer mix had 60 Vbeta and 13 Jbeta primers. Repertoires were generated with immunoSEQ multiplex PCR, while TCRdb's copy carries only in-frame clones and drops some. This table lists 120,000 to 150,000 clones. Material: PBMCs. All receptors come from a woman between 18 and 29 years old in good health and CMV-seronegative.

CDR3 in amino acids: CASSSVGENEQFF. The CDR3 DNA reads TGTGCCAGCAGCTCTGTCGGGGAAAATGAGCAGTTCTTC. The chain uses TRBV11-1 and TRBJ2-1; D perhaps matches TRBD2 (5 bases). This CDR3 is 13 amino acids long. Per germline, CDR1 SGHAT and CDR2 FQDESV (reference sequence). V was clipped by 4 bases and J by 7 bases, with 11 bases between them.

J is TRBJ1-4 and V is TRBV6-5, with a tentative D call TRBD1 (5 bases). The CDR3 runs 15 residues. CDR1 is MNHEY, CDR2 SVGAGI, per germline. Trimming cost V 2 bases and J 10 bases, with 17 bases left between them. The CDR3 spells CASSYTLGTPGKLFF. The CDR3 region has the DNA TGTGCCAGCAGTTACACCCTCGGGACTCCCGGAAAACTGTTTTTT.

The CDR3 loop is CAWSPSSGQPQHF. The DNA for the CDR3 is TGTGCCTGGAGTCCGAGTTCGGGTCAGCCCCAGCATTTT. V usage is TRBV30 and J usage is TRBJ1-5; D gene uncertain. The CDR3 sequence is 13 residues long. V was pared by 2 bases and J by 6 bases, with 11 bases between. Germline CDR1 GTSNPN, CDR2 SVGIG (reference sequence).